This T cell receptor (beta chain) was captured by sequencing in a study of identical twins. TCRdb used MiXCR to reprocess the 5' RACE reads, holding one entry per CDR3 protein. The table lists 1.5 million to 2 million distinct CDR3 sequences, around a third of them singletons, with over 0.25% in the top ten. Study-wide findings and caveats: When twins shared out-of-frame alpha sequences, those sequences had excess low generation probability.

This CDR3 contains 16 residues. Comment on this clonotype: Its antigen is as yet unknown.

The V call is TRBV21-1, the J call TRBJ1-2; the table calls TRBD1, which could not be checked here. TRBV21-1 is a listed pseudogene. This sequence originates from a newborn girl in good health. Sequencing input: cord blood. The CDR3 reads CASSKVWQGGDYGYTF. DNA of the CDR3: TGTGCCAGCAGCAAAGTTTGGCAGGGGGGTGACTATGGCTACACCTTC.